Given below is one TCR beta chain in context. Its specificity is unknown. This entry comes from a study of OX40 agonist ivuxolimab in advanced cancers. Study in general: Aged about 20 to 85 with a mean of approximately 57 years, they were almost 85% male.

The assay was immunoSEQ multiplex PCR, and TCRdb's table has in-frame clones only and misses some. This sample has tens of thousands of clones; about 80% occur once, and the top ten carry approximately 0.44%. Findings of the study overall: In general, CD8+ T cells held more expanded clones than CD4+ did, on average.

This TCR was sampled from an adult with an advanced solid tumor such as melanoma, head and neck, liver or kidney cancer. Specimen: CD4+ or CD8+ T cells sorted from blood, collected in a trial of the OX40 agonist ivuxolimab.

CDR3 sequence reads: CASRRRNGESNQPQHF. In nucleotides, the CDR3 is TGTGCCAGTAGGAGGAGGAACGGAGAAAGCAATCAGCCCCAGCATTTT. The rearrangement links TRBV19 to TRBJ1-5; no firm D call. Germline CDR1 is LNHDA and CDR2 is SQIVND (reference sequence). Trimming took 6 bases from V and 1 from J, leaving 16 bases between them. The CDR3 is 16 amino acids.